The present T cell receptor (beta chain) was sequenced within a study of T cells in Graves' hyperthyroidism and ophthalmopathy. This clonotype was seen repeatedly, ten times or more. No antigen is known for it. Study-wide findings and caveats: Separation of ophthalmopathy from stable hyperthyroidism was achieved by a 13 V-J model.

V was cut by 1 base and J by 1 base, with 7 bases left in between. The CDR3 runs to 14 residues. Germline V CDR1 and CDR2: PRHDT, FYEKMQ (reference sequence). RNA transcripts were the template for amplifying TCR beta CDR3 regions. TCR CDR3 underwent first-round RT-PCR with the HTBI primer set. MiXCR was run by TCRdb on the multiplex PCR reads, yielding one entry per CDR3 protein. The sample yields fewer than 450,000 distinct CDR3 sequences, approximately 18% seen once. Lactation, pregnancy, other autoimmune disease or uncontrolled infection led to exclusion of patients. The rearrangement joins TRBV13 to TRBJ2-5; D unresolved. Sequenced material: blood. This clonotype was sampled from a man aged 18 to 35 with Graves' ophthalmopathy. As DNA, the CDR3 is TGTGCCAGCAGCTTAGTAGCCAGCCAAGAGACCCAGTACTTC. Its translation: CASSLVASQETQYF. Variable domain in full (rest from reference TRBV13 and TRBJ2-5): AAGVIQSPRHLIKEKRETATLKCYPIPRHDTVYWYQQGPGQDPQFLISFYEKMQSDKGSIPDRFSAQQFSDYHSELNMSSLELGDSALYFCASSLVASQETQYFGPGTRLLVL.